This T cell receptor (beta chain) came from a study of blood T cell repertoires in COVID-19. For the study at large: Collection of acute and convalescent COVID-19 samples took place in the United States, Italy and Spain.

The CDR3 spans 11 residues. Trimming removed 11 bases from V and 3 bases from J, with 10 bases in between. In the authors' workflow: Amplification from reference gene primers served as the basis for estimated nucleated cell counts. Profiling relied on immunoSEQ multiplex PCR, and the TCRdb table lists in-frame clones only, not all of them. V and J calls plus clone size are reproduced from that table; the DNA served to infer D and trimming. The sample lists about 140,000 clones; 65% to 90% were seen once. The sample was peripheral blood. The gene calls are TRBV12-3 or TRBV12-4 and TRBJ1-1; D remains unclear. This TCR came from a man between 60 and 70 years old with active or convalescent COVID-19. CDR3 amino acids: CAVEVYTEAFF. CDR3 coding DNA: TGTGCCGTCGAGGTATACACTGAAGCTTTCTTT.